A selection of T cell receptor beta chains follows, all from one sample in a study of control samples from healthy donors and cancer patients. Sequencing was performed with immunoSEQ multiplex PCR; in TCRdb, only in-frame clones are kept and a portion is missing. The data contain just under 65,000 clones, 85% of them seen just once; the ten biggest clones take up roughly 5.1%. Sequenced: blood. The receptor set was obtained from a man in his forties in good health. Each CDR3 is given with its conserved first and last residue. A D gene is named only where the DNA matches it firmly. Clone size is given for some rows only: seen once, a few or many times, or a class if the clone is expanded.

d_gene,j_gene,abundance,v_gene,CDR3aa,CDR3nt
.,TRBJ1-2,.,TRBV15,CATSRDRSTTNYGYTF,TGTGCCACCAGCAGAGATAGAAGTACGACAAACTATGGCTACACCTTC
TRBD1,TRBJ1-2,.,TRBV11-2,CASSLGTGAYGYTF,TGTGCCAGCAGCTTAGGGACAGGAGCCTATGGCTACACCTTC
.,TRBJ1-2,.,TRBV6-5,CASRQVGTGYTF,TGTGCCAGCAGGCAGGTTGGTACTGGCTACACCTTC
TRBD1,TRBJ1-1,.,TRBV27,CASSLSTGGGKAEAFF,TGTGCCAGCAGTTTATCGACAGGGGGCGGAAAGGCTGAAGCTTTCTTT
.,TRBJ2-7,.,TRBV5-4,CASSLGVSEQYF,TGTGCCAGCAGCTTGGGTGTCTCCGAGCAGTACTTC
.,TRBJ2-7,.,TRBV14,CASSQVQESYEQYF,TGTGCCAGCAGCCAAGTACAGGAATCCTACGAGCAGTACTTC
.,TRBJ2-7,.,TRBV11-2,CASSFQYEQYF,TGTGCCAGCAGCTTCCAATACGAGCAGTACTTC
.,TRBJ1-1,few,TRBV2,CASSEHPAVWTARLEAFF,TGTGCCAGCAGTGAACACCCCGCTGTTTGGACAGCCAGACTTGAAGCTTTCTTT
.,TRBJ1-2,.,TRBV2,CASRVSANYGYTF,TGTGCCAGCAGGGTCAGTGCGAACTATGGCTACACCTTC
TRBD2,TRBJ2-5,.,TRBV2,CASRGPAGRGETQYF,TGTGCCAGCAGGGGACCAGCAGGGCGGGGGGAGACCCAGTACTTC